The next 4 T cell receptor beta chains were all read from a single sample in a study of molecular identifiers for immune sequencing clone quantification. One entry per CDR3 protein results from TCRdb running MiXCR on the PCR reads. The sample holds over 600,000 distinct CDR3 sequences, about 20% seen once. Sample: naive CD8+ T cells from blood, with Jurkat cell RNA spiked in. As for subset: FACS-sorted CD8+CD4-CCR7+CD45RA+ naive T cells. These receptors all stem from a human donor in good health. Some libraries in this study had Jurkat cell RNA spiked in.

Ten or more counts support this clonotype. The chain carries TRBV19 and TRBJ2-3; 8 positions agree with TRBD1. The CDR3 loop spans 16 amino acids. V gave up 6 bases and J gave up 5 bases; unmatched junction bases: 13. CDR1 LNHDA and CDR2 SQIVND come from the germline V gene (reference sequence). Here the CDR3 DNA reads TGTGCCAGTAGGCCCGGACAGGGTCCCTTCCTAGATACGCAGTATTTT. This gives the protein CASRPGQGPFLDTQYF.

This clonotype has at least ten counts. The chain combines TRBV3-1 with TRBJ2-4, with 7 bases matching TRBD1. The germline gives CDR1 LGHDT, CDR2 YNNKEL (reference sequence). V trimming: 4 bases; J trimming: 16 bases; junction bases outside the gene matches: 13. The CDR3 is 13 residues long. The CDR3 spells CASSPGQEAPLYF. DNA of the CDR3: TGTGCCAGCAGCCCCGGACAGGAGGCCCCTCTATACTTC.

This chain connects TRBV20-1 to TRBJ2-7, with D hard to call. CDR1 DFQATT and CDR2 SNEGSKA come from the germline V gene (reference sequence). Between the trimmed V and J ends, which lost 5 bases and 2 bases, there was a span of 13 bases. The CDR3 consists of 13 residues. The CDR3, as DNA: TGCAGTGCTTGTTTCCCAGAGGCCTACGAGCAGTACTTC. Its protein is CSACFPEAYEQYF.

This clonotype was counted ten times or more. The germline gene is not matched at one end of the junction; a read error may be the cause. CDR3 amino acids: CASSRGQGTYEQYF. As DNA, the CDR3 is TGTGCCAGCAGCCGAGGACAGGGCACCTACGAGCAGTACTTC. This chain joins TRBV4-1 and TRBJ2-7; 8 bases are a match to TRBD1. Germline CDR1 is MGHRA and CDR2 is YSYEKL. This CDR3 region has 14 residues.